This T cell receptor beta chain was retrieved from a study of T cells in Graves' hyperthyroidism and ophthalmopathy. Remarks on this clonotype: The conserved closing phenylalanine or tryptophan is absent in this CDR3, likely reflecting a read error.

RNA transcripts yielded amplified TCR beta CDR3 regions. Carried out on the TCR CDR3, a first-round RT-PCR used the HTBI primer set. MiXCR, applied by TCRdb to the multiplex PCR reads, yields one record per CDR3 protein. The sample shows around 200,000 distinct CDR3 sequences, approximately 15% of them seen only once. Germline trimming cut 4 bases from V and 6 bases from J; bases unmatched to any gene: 10. CDR3 length: 15 residues. Germline lookup yields CDR1 SGHRS and CDR2 YFSETQ. This chain joins TRBV5-1 and TRBJ2-4, with 7 bases aligning to TRBD2. The source material was blood. The sequence derives from a woman aged 45 to 65 with Graves' hyperthyroidism. The CDR3 DNA sequence: TGCGCCAGCAGCCCGGGGGGTCCTAACTCAAACATTCAGTACCTC. Translating gives CASSPGGPNSNIQYL.